The 32 T cell receptor beta chains reported below all come from one sample, sequenced in a study of shared clonotypes between healthy human individuals. The assay was immunoSEQ multiplex PCR, and TCRdb's table has in-frame clones only and misses some. The table shows about 590,000 clones, with around 95% occurring only once. CD45RO-negative CD8 cells positively selected for CCR7 made up the naive population, which excluded terminally differentiated effector memory CD45RA+ cells. The sample consisted of naive CD8+ T cells sorted from blood. All receptors come from a woman in her 30s in good health.

This chain uses TRBV27 with TRBJ1-5, with D maybe TRBD1 (5 bases). CDR1 MNHEY and CDR2 SMNVEV come from the germline V gene (reference sequence). V dropped 2 bases and J dropped 0 bases, with 11 bases sitting between them. The CDR3 extends over 16 amino acids. The CDR3 nucleotides read TGTGCCAGCAGTTTAAGCGCGGGGGATAGCAATCAGCCCCAGCATTTT. As protein: CASSLSAGDSNQPQHF.

The chain is built from TRBV7-8 and TRBJ1-3; 7 bases line up with TRBD1. The CDR3 spans 14 residues. Germline CDR1 and CDR2: SGHVS and FQNEAQ. The V and J ends lost 5 bases and 1 base, in that order; junction bases with no gene match: 2. CDR3 sequence reads: CASSPQGSGNTIYF. In DNA, the CDR3 is TGTGCCAGCAGCCCACAGGGGTCTGGAAACACCATATATTTT. The complete variable domain, with remaining parts taken from reference TRBV7-8 and TRBJ1-3, reads GAGVSQSPRYKVAKRGQDVALRCDPISGHVSLFWYQQALGQGPEFLTYFQNEAQLDKSGLPSDRFFAERPEGSVSTLKIQRTQQEDSAVYLCASSPQGSGNTIYFGEGSWLTVV.

The J gene is TRBJ2-5, the V gene TRBV27, with D possibly being TRBD1 (5 bases). The end of the DNA aligns better with TRBJ2-7, so the J call may be wrong. Germline-derived CDR1 and CDR2 are MNHEY and SMNVEV (reference sequence). The CDR3 is 16 amino acids. The DNA for the CDR3 is TGTGCCAGCAGGCAGACCCCTGCCGACAGTTCCTACGAGCAGTACTTC. Translation: CASRQTPADSSYEQYF.

The rearrangement uses TRBV27 and TRBJ1-5; tentative D call: TRBD1 (6 bases). The CDR3 has 16 amino acids. V was shortened by 0 bases and J by 2 bases, with 11 bases between the two germline ends. Germline lookup yields CDR1 MNHEY and CDR2 SMNVEV (reference sequence). The CDR3 loop reads CASSLSGGLRNQPQHF. CDR3 nucleotide sequence: TGTGCCAGCAGTTTATCCGGGGGCTTGCGCAATCAGCCCCAGCATTTT.

The chain has TRBV6-1 and TRBJ2-3; D might be TRBD1 or TRBD2, each matching 5 bases. Germline CDR1 and CDR2: MNHNS and SASEGT. Between the trimmed V and J ends, which lost 4 bases and 1 base, there was a span of 15 bases. The CDR3 has 16 residues. CDR3 nucleotide sequence: TGTGCCAGCAGTGGATTCCGGGACCCGCGCACAGATACGCAGTATTTT. Its protein product is CASSGFRDPRTDTQYF.

The genes are TRBV28 and TRBJ1-1; maybe TRBD1 (6 bases). CDR1 is MDHEN, CDR2 SYDVKM, per germline. Trimming took off 3 bases at V and 4 bases at J, with 15 bases between the two ends. The CDR3 has 15 amino acids. The CDR3 DNA sequence: TGTGCCAGCAGTTTCCTAATAGGGGGTGGCACTGAAGCTTTCTTT. Amino acids: CASSFLIGGGTEAFF.

The V gene is TRBV10-2, the J gene TRBJ2-3; a weak D match, TRBD2 (7 bases). V gave up 3 bases and J gave up 3 bases, with 22 bases separating them. Germline V lookup: CDR1 WSHSY, CDR2 SAAADI. The CDR3 is made up of 18 amino acids. The CDR3 protein is CASSDPFGWGGGTDTQYF. CDR3 bases: TGCGCCAGCAGTGACCCCTTTGGCTGGGGGGGCGGAACAGATACGCAGTATTTT.

The CDR3 sequence: CASSQDEGGEAGELFF. Written as DNA, the CDR3 is TGCGCCAGCAGCCAAGATGAGGGCGGGGAGGCCGGGGAGCTGTTTTTT. J is TRBJ2-2 and V is TRBV4-1; TRBD2 is a possible D gene (6 bases). Germline loops: CDR1 MGHRA, CDR2 YSYEKL. Trimming pared 0 bases from V and 6 bases from J, leaving 14 bases between. This CDR3 is built from 16 residues.

The table lists this clone with a count of one. The chain carries TRBV29-1 and TRBJ1-2; the match to TRBD1 covers 7 bases. Germline V lookup: CDR1 SQVTM, CDR2 ANQGSEA. CDR3 size: 13 residues. Losses at the gene ends were 7 bases for V and 1 base for J; bases not matched to a gene: 6. CDR3 sequence (DNA): TGCAGCGCCAACACAGGGGATAACTATGGCTACACCTTC. Translating gives CSANTGDNYGYTF. The whole variable domain, filled in from reference TRBV29-1 and TRBJ1-2, reads SAVISQKPSRDICQRGTSLTIQCQVDSQVTMMFWYRQQPGQSLTLIATANQGSEATYESGFVIDKFPISRPNLTFSTLTVSNMSPEDSSIYLCSANTGDNYGYTFGSGTRLTVV.

The J gene is TRBJ2-7, the V gene TRBV6-5; perhaps TRBD2 as D (5 bases). CDR3 length: 12 amino acids. Germline CDR1 is MNHEY and CDR2 is SVGAGI. Trimming pared 6 bases from V and 5 bases from J, leaving 11 bases between. CDR3 sequence: CASSTPGNEQYF. DNA for the CDR3: TGTGCCAGCAGCACCCCGGGAAACGAGCAGTACTTC.

The V and J genes are TRBV19 and TRBJ2-1, with D unclear. The CDR3 is made up of 13 amino acids. Germline V gene sequence: CDR1 LNHDA, CDR2 SQIVND (reference sequence). The V gene lost 2 bases and the J gene lost 6 bases, with 8 bases spanning the gap. CDR3 DNA: TGTGCCAGTAGTATAACCAGGAGCAATGAGCAGTTCTTC. Protein: CASSITRSNEQFF. Variable domain in full (rest from reference TRBV19 and TRBJ2-1): DGGITQSPKYLFRKEGQNVTLSCEQNLNHDAMYWYRQDPGQGLRLIYYSQIVNDFQKGDIAEGYSVSREKKESFPLTVTSAQKNPTAFYLCASSITRSNEQFFGPGTRLTVL.

The V and J genes are TRBV29-1 and TRBJ1-4, with a tentative D call TRBD1 (5 bases). The CDR3 is made up of 15 amino acids. Looked up from germline, CDR1 is SQVTM and CDR2 is ANQGSEA. V lost 1 base to trimming and J lost 2 bases, with 11 bases between them. Written as DNA, the CDR3 is TGCAGCGTTGAAGCCTCCGGGGGGACTAATGAAAAACTGTTTTTT. This encodes CSVEASGGTNEKLFF.

The chain joins TRBV6-1 to TRBJ1-5; 9 nucleotides match TRBD1. J was trimmed by 3 bases and V by 4 bases; bases with no gene match: 4. The germline V gene has CDR1 MNHNS and CDR2 SASEGT. The CDR3 runs to 15 residues. The CDR3 DNA is TGTGCCAGCAGTGCCCGGGACAGGGCCAATCAGCCCCAGCATTTT. Its protein is CASSARDRANQPQHF.

The chain joins TRBV27 to TRBJ2-3; D gene ambiguous. Trimming stripped 5 bases from V and 9 bases from J, with 18 bases between. The CDR3 extends over 14 amino acids. CDR1 MNHEY and CDR2 SMNVEV come from the germline V gene (reference sequence). CDR3 residues: CASSLPNGVWTQYF. CDR3 in DNA: TGTGCCAGCAGTCTACCGAATGGCGTGTGGACGCAGTATTTT.

The chain has TRBV29-1 and TRBJ2-3; weak D call: TRBD2 (6 bases). The CDR3 length is 15 residues. Germline V gives CDR1 SQVTM, CDR2 ANQGSEA. Between the trimmed V and J ends, which lost 3 bases and 0 bases, there was a span of 13 bases. The CDR3 loop reads CSVDHSGSSTDTQYF. The DNA for the CDR3 is TGCAGCGTTGATCATAGCGGATCTAGCACAGATACGCAGTATTTT.

The chain links TRBV20-1 to TRBJ2-3; D is ambiguous. V dropped 6 bases and J dropped 7 bases, with 11 bases sitting between them. This CDR3 is 11 amino acids long. Per the germline V gene, CDR1 is DFQATT and CDR2 is SNEGSKA (reference sequence). The CDR3 sequence is CSARTENTQYF. The CDR3, as DNA: TGCAGTGCCAGAACGGAGAATACGCAGTATTTT.

The chain joins TRBV5-1 to TRBJ2-7; D unresolved. V lost 0 bases and J 2 bases, leaving 6 bases between the germline ends. This CDR3 is built from 13 residues. From germline, CDR1 is SGHRS and CDR2 YFSETQ. This chain's CDR3 is CASSLESAYEQYF. DNA for the CDR3: TGCGCCAGCAGCTTGGAGTCAGCCTACGAGCAGTACTTC.

This clone has only a few counts. The J gene is TRBJ1-5, the V gene TRBV5-1; 7 bases fit TRBD1. The CDR3 loop spans 15 amino acids. Germline V gene lookup returns CDR1 SGHRS and CDR2 YFSETQ. The V and J ends lost 1 base and 2 bases, in that order; junction bases with no gene match: 3. CDR3 DNA: TGCGCCAGCAGCTTGATAGGGGGCGGCAATCAGCCCCAGCATTTT. It translates to CASSLIGGGNQPQHF.

The V and J genes are TRBV27 and TRBJ2-7, with 8 bases that match TRBD2. Germline-derived CDR1 and CDR2 are MNHEY and SMNVEV (reference sequence). The CDR3 consists of 15 residues. V trimming: 4 bases; J trimming: 5 bases; junction bases outside the gene matches: 10. CDR3 in DNA: TGTGCCAGCAGTTGGACGGCGGGGGGCTACAACGAGCAGTACTTC. As protein: CASSWTAGGYNEQYF.

The chain joins TRBV28 to TRBJ2-3; TRBD2 aligns across 13 bases. CDR3 length: 18 amino acids. V lost 4 bases and J lost 2; bases outside the gene matches: 9. Looked up from germline, CDR1 is MDHEN and CDR2 is SYDVKM. The CDR3 loop is CASSSTWTSGSTTDTQYF. In DNA, the CDR3 is TGTGCCAGCAGTTCAACGTGGACTAGCGGGAGTACCACAGATACGCAGTATTTT.

The chain has TRBV13 and TRBJ2-1; D is unresolved. The CDR3 is 14 residues long. Trimming left V 4 bases short and J 5 bases short, with 12 bases between. Germline CDR1 reads PRHDT; CDR2 reads FYEKMQ (reference sequence). The chain's CDR3 is CASSSPLRHNEQFF. CDR3 DNA sequence: TGTGCCAGCAGCTCCCCTTTGCGTCACAATGAGCAGTTCTTC.

This rearrangement joins TRBV27 to TRBJ2-1; 8 bases line up with TRBD2. V shed 3 bases, J shed 14 bases, and the junction held 3 bases outside the gene matches. The CDR3 covers 11 residues. Germline assignment: CDR1 MNHEY and CDR2 SMNVEV (reference sequence). The CDR3: CASSFGRGEFF. The CDR3 region has the DNA TGTGCCAGCAGTTTCGGGAGGGGCGAGTTCTTC.

The chain is built from TRBV25-1 and TRBJ2-7, with a weak D call TRBD1 (6 bases). This CDR3 has 15 residues. Germline V gives CDR1 MGHDK, CDR2 SYGVNS. V shed 4 bases and J shed 2 bases, with 15 bases lying between them. The CDR3: CASSGLNRDPYEQYF. CDR3 nucleotides: TGTGCCAGCAGTGGACTGAACAGGGACCCCTACGAGCAGTACTTC.

The chain combines TRBV28 with TRBJ2-7; 8 nucleotides line up with TRBD1. The V segment lost 6 bases and the J segment 2 bases; nucleotides outside the gene matches: 6. CDR1 and CDR2 (germline): MDHEN, SYDVKM. The CDR3 is made up of 14 amino acids. CDR3 nucleotide sequence: TGTGCCAGCAGCAGATCAGGGGGCACCTACGAGCAGTACTTC. Its protein product is CASSRSGGTYEQYF.

The chain employs TRBV28 and TRBJ2-7; D may be TRBD2 (6 bases). Per germline, CDR1 MDHEN and CDR2 SYDVKM. V lost 5 bases to trimming and J lost 9 bases, with 23 bases between them. The CDR3 contains 15 residues. The CDR3 protein is CASSPNRENLGGQYF. The CDR3 DNA is TGTGCCAGCAGTCCGAACCGGGAGAACCTGGGAGGGCAGTACTTC.

The CDR3 region has the DNA TGTGCCAGCAGCGGTCGACAGGTTGAAGCTTTCTTT. The encoded protein is CASSGRQVEAFF. V gene TRBV7-2 combines with J gene TRBJ1-1; TRBD1 is a possible D gene (6 bases). Germline values: CDR1 SGHTA, CDR2 FQGNSA. The length of the CDR3 is 12 residues. V lost 5 bases, J lost 7 bases, and 11 bases lay in between.

Comment on this clone: The sample contains more than one DNA sequence encoding this CDR3. V is TRBV7-9 and J is TRBJ2-1, with a possible D match to TRBD2 (5 bases). With 0 bases removed from V and 7 bases from J, the gap between germline ends came to 10 bases. Germline CDR1 SEHNR, CDR2 FQNEAQ (reference sequence). This CDR3 is built from 14 residues. The CDR3: CASSLAGVGNEQFF. DNA for the CDR3: TGTGCCAGCAGCTTAGCGGGAGTCGGGAATGAGCAGTTCTTC.

On this clone itself: Other nucleotide sequences in the sample specify the same CDR3. The rearrangement joins TRBV6-5 to TRBJ2-5; D is ambiguous. Between the trimmed V and J ends, which lost 2 bases and 5 bases, there was a span of 3 bases. The CDR3 has 11 amino acids. The germline V gene encodes CDR1 MNHEY and CDR2 SVGAGI. The CDR3 nucleotides are TGTGCCAGCAGTTACGGGGAGACCCAGTACTTC. Translated: CASSYGETQYF.

CDR3 region: CASSLPGGKEQYF. CDR3 nucleotide sequence: TGTGCCAGCAGTTTGCCAGGGGGAAAGGAGCAGTACTTC. The rearrangement joins TRBV28 to TRBJ2-7; 7 nucleotides line up with TRBD1. Losses at the gene ends were 3 bases for V and 7 bases for J; bases not matched to a gene: 6. The germline CDR1 and CDR2 sequences are MDHEN and SYDVKM. There are 13 residues in the CDR3.

The rearrangement joins TRBV4-1 to TRBJ2-7; tentative D call: TRBD2 (5 bases). Trimming stripped 6 bases from V and 1 base from J, with 16 bases between. The CDR3 runs 15 residues. Germline V lookup: CDR1 MGHRA, CDR2 YSYEKL. In DNA, the CDR3 is TGCGCCAGCAGGGGCCCGCAAGGAGGATCCTACGAGCAGTACTTC. The encoded protein is CASRGPQGGSYEQYF.

The V and J genes are TRBV28 and TRBJ2-7; 10 bases align to TRBD2. J lost 0 bases, V lost 3 bases, and 5 bases had no gene match. The CDR3 has 16 residues. Germline V gene sequence: CDR1 MDHEN, CDR2 SYDVKM. CDR3: CASSFPQREGSYEQYF. The CDR3 DNA follows: TGTGCCAGCAGTTTTCCCCAGCGGGAGGGCTCCTACGAGCAGTACTTC.

This chain uses TRBV29-1 with TRBJ2-7; D is undetermined. The V gene lost 6 bases and the J gene lost 0 bases, with 15 bases spanning the gap. Germline lookup yields CDR1 SQVTM and CDR2 ANQGSEA. The CDR3 covers 14 residues. The CDR3 region is CSVLDTESSYEQYF. The CDR3 DNA is TGCAGCGTCTTAGACACCGAGAGCTCCTACGAGCAGTACTTC.